The 16 T cell receptor beta chains given below trace back to one sample, sequenced in a study of CD8 T cells in Susac syndrome. A quantity of about 0.45 to 1 ug RNA underwent reverse transcription using random hexamers. TCRdb recomputed calls from the immunoSEQ multiplex PCR reads with MiXCR, one row per CDR3 protein. Here the sample spans roughly 110,000 distinct CDR3 sequences, 85% to 95% being singletons. The sample comprised CD8+ T cells from PBMCs. Every receptor here comes from a human donor in good health.

This clonotype has just one count. The CDR3 DNA reads as TGTGCCAGCAGCTTAGAAGGGACAGGTTTCACCGGGGAGCTGTTTTTT. Translated: CASSLEGTGFTGELFF. This chain links TRBV11-2 with TRBJ2-2; 8 bases are shared with TRBD1. From germline, CDR1 is SGHAT and CDR2 FQNNGV. The CDR3 covers 16 residues. The V segment lost 0 bases and the J segment 4 bases; nucleotides outside the gene matches: 4.

The chain has TRBV12-3 or TRBV12-4 and TRBJ2-1; weak D call: TRBD1 (5 bases). This CDR3 contains 13 residues. V was pared by 6 bases and J by 2 bases, with 8 bases between. The CDR3 is CASRKGPYNEQFF. Here the CDR3 DNA reads TGTGCCAGCAGGAAGGGGCCCTACAATGAGCAGTTCTTC.

The J gene is TRBJ2-7, the V gene TRBV3-1; 9 bases line up with TRBD1. CDR3 length: 14 amino acids. CDR1 LGHDT and CDR2 YNNKEL come from the germline V gene (reference sequence). The J segment lost 7 bases and the V segment lost 2 bases, leaving 6 bases of the junction unmatched. The CDR3 here is CASSQSNRGQEQYF. CDR3 nucleotides: TGTGCCAGCAGCCAATCTAACAGGGGGCAAGAGCAGTACTTC.

The chain combines TRBV28 with TRBJ1-2; D perhaps matches TRBD1 (6 bases). Germline assignment: CDR1 MDHEN and CDR2 SYDVKM. The CDR3 runs 15 residues. V was cut by 7 bases and J by 4 bases, with 19 bases left in between. The CDR3 spells CASTHGAGATYGYTF. The CDR3 DNA sequence: TGTGCCAGCACGCATGGCGCGGGGGCTACCTATGGCTACACCTTC.

The rearrangement links TRBV4-1 to TRBJ2-5; D uncertain. Germline CDR1 MGHRA, CDR2 YSYEKL. The CDR3 sequence is 16 residues long. V was shortened by 5 bases and J by 2 bases, with 18 bases between the two germline ends. DNA for the CDR3: TGCGCCAGCAGCTACCAAGATCACACAGCTCAAGAGACCCAGTACTTC. Protein: CASSYQDHTAQETQYF.

The rearrangement uses TRBV30 and TRBJ2-1; D perhaps matches TRBD2 (5 bases). Trimming removed 3 bases from V and 1 base from J, with 16 bases in between. Germline V gene lookup returns CDR1 GTSNPN and CDR2 SVGIG (reference sequence). The CDR3 sequence is 16 residues long. The CDR3 spells CAWRWSARGSYNEQFF. The CDR3 DNA sequence: TGTGCCTGGAGGTGGTCGGCTCGCGGGTCCTACAATGAGCAGTTCTTC.

The V and J genes are TRBV20-1 and TRBJ2-1, with 8 bases lining up with TRBD2. The CDR3 spans 15 residues. The J segment lost 9 bases and the V segment lost 2 bases, leaving 12 bases of the junction unmatched. From germline, CDR1 is DFQATT and CDR2 SNEGSKA (reference sequence). The CDR3 DNA is TGCAGTGCTAGAAACCTTTTGAGCGGGAGTCCTGAGCAGTTCTTC. Translating it yields CSARNLLSGSPEQFF.

The chain couples TRBV7-9 to TRBJ2-6; D not certain. This CDR3 region has 15 residues. Germline loops: CDR1 SEHNR, CDR2 FQNEAQ (reference sequence). The ends were cut back, 1 base at V and 2 bases at J, with 6 bases in the middle. CDR3 in amino acids: CASSLDITGANVLTF. CDR3 sequence (DNA): TGTGCCAGCAGCTTAGACATTACTGGGGCCAACGTCCTGACTTTC.

The sample holds a few counts of this clonotype. This chain uses TRBV25-1 with TRBJ2-7; a weak D match, TRBD1 (5 bases). The CDR3 is made up of 11 amino acids. Trimming removed 7 bases from V and 6 bases from J, with 10 bases in between. Germline V lookup: CDR1 MGHDK, CDR2 SYGVNS. CDR3 residues: CASILQGEQYF. The CDR3 DNA reads as TGTGCCAGCATCCTTCAGGGCGAGCAGTACTTC.

This clonotype was observed a single time. The chain employs TRBV27 and TRBJ2-7, with TRBD1 matching 7 bases. The CDR3 covers 12 residues. The germline gives CDR1 MNHEY, CDR2 SMNVEV (reference sequence). After removal of 9 bases from V and 3 bases from J, the junction contained 5 bases not matched to a gene. The chain's CDR3 is CASGQADYEQYF. In DNA, the CDR3 is TGTGCCAGTGGACAGGCTGACTACGAGCAGTACTTC.

This clonotype was observed once. The rearrangement uses TRBV12-5 and TRBJ1-2; no clear D gene. Germline V gene lookup returns CDR1 LGHNT and CDR2 FRNRAP. The CDR3 is 13 amino acids. Trimming shortened V by 8 bases and J by 0 bases, and 10 bases separated the two germline ends. CDR3: CASTLGANYGYTF. CDR3 sequence (DNA): TGTGCTAGTACCCTTGGGGCTAACTATGGCTACACCTTC.

This sequence joins TRBV7-2 and TRBJ2-7; TRBD2 agrees at 8 bases. The trim removed 4 bases at V and 2 bases at J, leaving 7 bases unmatched. This CDR3 is built from 15 residues. Germline loops: CDR1 SGHTA, CDR2 FQGNSA. The CDR3 protein is CASSSDGAGAYEQYF. The CDR3 coding sequence is TGTGCCAGCAGCTCCGATGGAGCGGGAGCCTACGAGCAGTACTTC.

The genes are TRBV19 and TRBJ2-2; D gene uncertain. This CDR3 region has 15 residues. In germline, CDR1 is LNHDA, CDR2 SQIVND (reference sequence). V was shortened by 7 bases and J by 7 bases, with 19 bases between the two germline ends. CDR3 DNA: TGTGCCAGTACCGCCTCGGTGGCCCCCAACGGGGAGCTGTTTTTT. This sequence encodes CASTASVAPNGELFF. The variable domain in full, with the rest retrieved from reference TRBV19 and TRBJ2-2, is DGGITQSPKYLFRKEGQNVTLSCEQNLNHDAMYWYRQDPGQGLRLIYYSQIVNDFQKGDIAEGYSVSREKKESFPLTVTSAQKNPTAFYLCASTASVAPNGELFFGEGSRLTVL.

V is TRBV2 and J is TRBJ1-2, with no clear D. Germline loops: CDR1 SNHLY, CDR2 FYNNEI. CDR3 length: 15 amino acids. V lost 4 bases and J 4 bases, leaving 16 bases between the germline ends. The CDR3: CASSGNFDGAYGYTF. CDR3 sequence (DNA): TGTGCCAGCAGTGGCAATTTCGACGGAGCCTATGGCTACACCTTC.

This clonotype was detected once. The chain employs TRBV28 and TRBJ2-1, with 8 bases fitting TRBD2. Losses at the gene ends were 4 bases for V and 2 bases for J; bases not matched to a gene: 13. The CDR3 has 18 residues. Germline CDR1 reads MDHEN; CDR2 reads SYDVKM. The CDR3: CASSSLSGRSSPYNEQFF. CDR3 sequence (DNA): TGTGCCAGCAGTTCCTTGAGCGGGAGAAGTAGCCCCTACAATGAGCAGTTCTTC.

This clonotype was seen once. The V and J genes are TRBV15 and TRBJ1-2, with D perhaps TRBD1 (5 bases). CDR3 length: 13 residues. Trimming took off 8 bases at V and 5 bases at J, with 15 bases between the two ends. Germline assignment: CDR1 LNHNV and CDR2 YYDKDF (reference sequence). In DNA, the CDR3 is TGTGCCACCTCCGCGGGACGGAGTTATGGCTACACCTTC. This translates into CATSAGRSYGYTF. Using reference TRBV15 and TRBJ1-2 for the parts outside the CDR3, the full variable domain is DAMVIQNPRYQVTQFGKPVTLSCSQTLNHNVMYWYQQKSSQAPKLLFHYYDKDFNNEADTPDNFQSRRPNTSFCFLDIRSPGLGDTAMYLCATSAGRSYGYTFGSGTRLTVV.